This TCR beta chain was captured by sequencing in a study of blood T cell repertoires in COVID-19. Study information: Acute and convalescent COVID-19 samples came from the United States, Italy and Spain. The analysed material was cDNA or gDNA that came from T cells, B-cell-depleted T cells, or PBMCs.

Trimming took 4 bases from V and 5 from J; bases not matched to a gene: 5. Per the germline V gene, CDR1 is SQVTM and CDR2 is ANQGSEA. The length of the CDR3 is 13 residues. The authors' processing: Amplification of reference gene primers was used by the study to estimate nucleated cell counts. The protocol was immunoSEQ multiplex PCR, while the TCRdb copy is restricted to in-frame clones and leaves out a portion. That table furnishes V, J and clone size, whereas the DNA furnished D and trimming. The sample has about 76,000 clones, around 82% seen once. This chain uses TRBV29-1 with TRBJ2-5; TRBD2 agrees at 9 bases. The source material was peripheral blood. This TCR was sampled from a human donor in a cohort sampled during active COVID-19. The CDR3 loop is CSVVAGGVETQYF. The CDR3 nucleotides are TGCAGCGTTGTTGCGGGGGGGGTGGAGACCCAGTACTTC.